This T cell receptor beta chain was identified in a study of cytomegalovirus exposure and HLA in healthy donors. For the study at large: The same platform was used for the 120 validation repertoires and the approximately 700 first-cohort repertoires, a later analysis reported. The study, taken as a whole, reports: The classifier reportedly diagnosed cytomegalovirus status with high sensitivity and specificity.

As concerns this clone: Its antigen is still unknown.

Trimming removed 6 bases from V and 5 bases from J; junction bases left unmatched: 13. CDR1 and CDR2 from the germline V gene are SGDLS and YYNGEE. The CDR3 loop spans 16 amino acids. Profiling relied on immunoSEQ multiplex PCR, and the TCRdb table lists in-frame clones only, not all of them. Among around 150,000 clones listed, about nine tenths were seen once. V usage is TRBV9 and J usage is TRBJ2-2, with TRBD2 matching 7 bases. Sequencing was performed on PBMCs. This sequence originates from a man younger than 30 in good health and CMV-seronegative. DNA for the CDR3: TGTGCCAGCACCGTCGGCGGGAGTATAGGTACCGGGGAGCTGTTTTTT. It is translated as CASTVGGSIGTGELFF.